One and the same sample provided the 25 T cell receptor beta chains below, sequenced in a study of neurological immune-mediated disorders. Time point described: longitudinal time-point 1 (baseline). TCRdb called the 5' RACE reads again in MiXCR, with one record for every CDR3 protein. Here the sample spans some 49,000 distinct CDR3 sequences, roughly 10% being singletons. The sample was PBMCs. The source is a woman aged 40 to 50 in good health.

The chain links TRBV2 to TRBJ1-1, with D unresolved. Trimming pared 8 bases from V and 4 bases from J, leaving 11 bases between. Germline CDR1 and CDR2: SNHLY and FYNNEI. The CDR3 sequence is 12 residues long. The chain's CDR3 is CASLRQPTEAFF. CDR3 bases: TGTGCCAGCCTCCGGCAGCCCACTGAAGCTTTCTTT.

This clonotype occurred many times. This sequence joins TRBV4-1 and TRBJ1-3; TRBD1 matches at 12 bases. The V segment lost 3 bases and the J segment 4 bases; nucleotides outside the gene matches: 4. The CDR3 consists of 16 residues. Looked up from germline, CDR1 is MGHRA and CDR2 is YSYEKL. The CDR3 reads CASSQGQGAGGNTIYF. CDR3 in DNA: TGCGCCAGCAGCCAGGGACAGGGGGCAGGCGGAAACACCATATATTTT.

This clonotype was observed many times. The chain recombines TRBV5-1 with TRBJ2-5; D gene ambiguous. This CDR3 spans 13 amino acids. V gave up 1 base and J gave up 2 bases, with 6 bases separating them. CDR1 is SGHRS and CDR2 is YFSETQ in the germline V gene. The CDR3 protein is CASSLPGQETQYF. The CDR3 DNA follows: TGCGCCAGCAGCTTGCCAGGACAAGAGACCCAGTACTTC.

The chain uses TRBV7-2 and TRBJ2-7; 9 bases agree with TRBD1. V shed 5 bases, J shed 6 bases, and the junction held 11 bases outside the gene matches. Germline V gene data show CDR1 as SGHTA and CDR2 as FQGNSA. The CDR3 is made up of 15 amino acids. Written as DNA, the CDR3 is TGTGCCAGCAGCGGATACGGGACAGGGCGCCGCGAGCAGTACTTC. This sequence encodes CASSGYGTGRREQYF.

At least ten counts were recorded for this clonotype. V usage is TRBV5-1 and J usage is TRBJ1-6; maybe TRBD1 (5 bases). Trimming pared 0 bases from V and 5 bases from J, leaving 9 bases between. Germline-derived CDR1 and CDR2 are SGHRS and YFSETQ. The CDR3 has 15 amino acids. The CDR3 sequence is CASSLDGHDNSPLHF. The CDR3 DNA reads as TGCGCCAGCAGCTTGGACGGACACGATAATTCACCCCTCCACTTT.

This clonotype appeared many times. The chain combines TRBV5-1 with TRBJ1-1, with D possibly being TRBD1 (6 bases). Germline values: CDR1 SGHRS, CDR2 YFSETQ. This CDR3 comprises 14 residues. Deletions cut 4 bases from V and 0 bases from J, with 10 bases between. CDR3 protein: CASSQTGVNTEAFF. The CDR3 DNA reads as TGCGCCAGCAGCCAGACAGGTGTGAACACTGAAGCTTTCTTT.

This clonotype showed up many times. This chain connects TRBV4-3 to TRBJ1-4; TRBD1 aligns across 9 bases. The CDR3 has 15 residues. The V gene end was trimmed by 4 bases and the J gene end by 8 bases; junction bases not matched to a gene: 8. Germline V lookup: CDR1 LGHNA, CDR2 YSLEER. The CDR3 region is CASSPLDRGREKLFF. The CDR3 DNA follows: TGCGCCAGCAGCCCCTTGGACAGGGGACGGGAAAAACTGTTTTTT.

The chain employs TRBV7-9 and TRBJ2-2; D ambiguous. Germline assignment: CDR1 SEHNR and CDR2 FQNEAQ (reference sequence). The CDR3 totals 14 residues. Deletions cut 0 bases from V and 5 bases from J, with 7 bases between. The CDR3 DNA sequence: TGTGCCAGCAGCTTAGCGCTAAATACCGGGGAGCTGTTTTTT. Amino acid sequence: CASSLALNTGELFF. The full variable domain, rest sourced from reference TRBV7-9 and TRBJ2-2, is DTGVSQNPRHKITKRGQNVTFRCDPISEHNRLYWYRQTLGQGPEFLTYFQNEAQLEKSRLLSDRFSAERPKGSFSTLEIQRTEQGDSAMYLCASSLALNTGELFFGEGSRLTVL.

The sample holds many counts of this clonotype. The genes are TRBV12-3 or TRBV12-4 and TRBJ1-2; unclear D gene. Trimming took off 6 bases at V and 4 bases at J, with 9 bases between the two ends. The CDR3 extends over 12 amino acids. Here the CDR3 reads CASSRPTYGYTF. In DNA form, the CDR3 reads TGTGCCAGCAGCCGCCCTACCTATGGCTACACCTTC.

This clonotype was recorded many times. The chain joins TRBV6-2 or TRBV6-3 to TRBJ2-7; possible D gene TRBD2, 6 bases. Trimming took off 8 bases at V and 0 bases at J, with 14 bases between the two ends. CDR3 length: 14 residues. Germline V gene data show CDR1 as MNHEY and CDR2 as SVGEGT. In DNA, the CDR3 is TGTGCCAGCTCGTCGGAGGGATACTCCTACGAGCAGTACTTC. Its translation: CASSSEGYSYEQYF.

The CDR3 region has the DNA TGCAGTGCCACGGACAGGTTCGGCTACACCTTC. It is translated as CSATDRFGYTF. The V and J genes are TRBV20-1 and TRBJ1-2, with 7 nucleotides matching TRBD1. The V and J ends lost 6 bases and 8 bases, in that order; junction bases with no gene match: 6. This CDR3 has 11 amino acids. The germline CDR1 and CDR2 sequences are DFQATT and SNEGSKA (reference sequence).

At least ten counts were recorded for this clonotype. The chain employs TRBV3-1 and TRBJ1-2, with 8 bases fitting TRBD1. The junction had 4 bases not matched to a gene; V was cut back by 1 base and J by 3 bases. The CDR3 has 15 residues. Germline CDR1 reads LGHDT; CDR2 reads YNNKEL (reference sequence). CDR3 DNA sequence: TGTGCCAGCAGCCAAGCAGGGGGCGACCACTATGGCTACACCTTC. This sequence encodes CASSQAGGDHYGYTF.

This clonotype was found many times. CDR3 bases: TGTGCCAGCAGTTTCCGGGCCAGCACCGGGGAGCTGTTTTTT. Translation: CASSFRASTGELFF. J is TRBJ2-2 and V is TRBV12-3 or TRBV12-4; unclear D gene. The CDR3 extends over 14 amino acids. The V gene lost 3 bases and the J gene lost 4 bases, with 9 bases spanning the gap.

This clonotype was seen repeatedly, ten times or more. CDR3 coding DNA: TGTGCCAGCAGTGAAATGGAGTCAGTCTCCTACGAGCAGTACTTC. Translated: CASSEMESVSYEQYF. The chain combines TRBV6-1 with TRBJ2-7; D uncertain. Germline V lookup: CDR1 MNHNS, CDR2 SASEGT. This CDR3 is built from 15 residues. Trimming left V 2 bases short and J 0 bases short, with 11 bases between.

The chain employs TRBV5-6 and TRBJ1-1, with D perhaps matching TRBD1 (6 bases). CDR1 and CDR2 (germline): SGHDT, YYEEEE. The V and J ends lost 1 base and 3 bases respectively, with 10 bases between them. This CDR3 contains 14 residues. As DNA, the CDR3 is TGTGCCAGCAGCTTGAGGGGGGTCGACACTGAAGCTTTCTTT. This gives the protein CASSLRGVDTEAFF.

In this sample, this clonotype turned up many times. The genes are TRBV6-2 or TRBV6-3 and TRBJ1-2; tentative D call: TRBD1 (5 bases). The germline V gene has CDR1 MNHEY and CDR2 SVGEGT. Trimming left V 6 bases short and J 4 bases short, with 21 bases between. The CDR3 extends over 16 amino acids. The CDR3 coding sequence is TGTGCCAGCAGATCACGACAGATCCCGAGGGGCTATGGCTACACCTTC. Translating gives CASRSRQIPRGYGYTF.

In its sample, this clonotype was seen many times. The genes are TRBV5-6 and TRBJ2-3; TRBD1 aligns across 8 bases. Germline V lookup: CDR1 SGHDT, CDR2 YYEEEE. CDR3 length: 16 residues. J lost 4 bases, V lost 1 base, and 8 bases had no gene match. This CDR3 reads CASSLFDRGRPDTQYF. CDR3 DNA: TGTGCCAGCAGCTTGTTCGACAGGGGAAGGCCAGATACGCAGTATTTT.

This clonotype was detected only a few times. The chain uses TRBV2 and TRBJ2-2; TRBD1 is a possible D gene (5 bases). From germline, CDR1 is SNHLY and CDR2 FYNNEI. This CDR3 is 15 amino acids long. Trimming pared 7 bases from V and 4 bases from J, leaving 16 bases between. CDR3 coding DNA: TGTGCCAGCACCCGCAGGGCCACAGGCACCGGGGAGCTGTTTTTT. It codes for CASTRRATGTGELFF.

This chain joins TRBV7-6 and TRBJ2-2, with D uncertain. V was clipped by 1 base and J by 0 bases, with 12 bases between them. In germline, CDR1 is SGHVS, CDR2 FNYEAQ. This CDR3 region has 17 residues. CDR3 region: CASSLDPGATNTGELFF. Here the CDR3 DNA reads TGTGCCAGCAGCTTAGATCCAGGCGCTACGAACACCGGGGAGCTGTTTTTT.

This clonotype was recorded at least ten times. This chain uses TRBV9 with TRBJ1-2; D is perhaps TRBD1 (5 bases). This CDR3 spans 14 amino acids. V lost 2 bases to trimming and J lost 7 bases, with 15 bases between them. Germline CDR1 is SGDLS and CDR2 is YYNGEE. The CDR3 loop is CASSVSPQGGGYTF. The CDR3 DNA reads as TGTGCCAGCAGCGTTTCCCCCCAGGGTGGTGGCTACACCTTC.

This clonotype was found many times. The chain recombines TRBV7-3 with TRBJ1-4; 9 bases are shared with TRBD1. V lost 5 bases to trimming and J lost 7 bases; unmatched junction nucleotides: 5. CDR1 is SGHTA, CDR2 FQGTGA, per germline. The CDR3 has 14 amino acids. For the CDR3, the DNA is TGTGCCAGCAGCCCCGGACAGGGGTTTGAAAAACTGTTTTTT. This encodes CASSPGQGFEKLFF.

This clonotype was counted at least ten times. The chain recombines TRBV5-1 with TRBJ2-3; 12 bases align to TRBD2. With 4 bases clipped from V and 0 bases from J, the junction kept 6 bases outside the gene matches. The CDR3 totals 17 residues. In germline, CDR1 is SGHRS, CDR2 YFSETQ. CDR3 amino acids: CASSLTSGGTSTDTQYF. CDR3 bases: TGCGCCAGCAGCCTTACTAGCGGGGGGACTAGCACAGATACGCAGTATTTT. The variable domain in full, with the rest retrieved from reference TRBV5-1 and TRBJ2-3, is KAGVTQTPRYLIKTRGQQVTLSCSPISGHRSVSWYQQTPGQGLQFLFEYFSETQRNKGNFPGRFSGRQFSNSRSEMNVSTLELGDSALYLCASSLTSGGTSTDTQYFGPGTRLTVL.

By its share, this clonotype is medium-sized. The chain is built from TRBV24-1 and TRBJ2-1; 10 nucleotides line up with TRBD1. After removal of 3 bases from V and 6 bases from J, the junction contained 4 bases not matched to a gene. The CDR3 is 15 residues long. From germline, CDR1 is KGHDR and CDR2 SFDVKD. Here the CDR3 reads CATSDIRTGGNEQFF. The CDR3 DNA follows: TGTGCCACCAGTGATATCAGGACAGGGGGCAATGAGCAGTTCTTC.

This clonotype came up many times. The chain is built from TRBV4-3 and TRBJ1-6; D is perhaps TRBD1 (6 bases). CDR3 length: 14 amino acids. CDR1 and CDR2 (germline): LGHNA, YSLEER. Trimming removed 4 bases at V and 10 bases at J, with 14 bases between. The CDR3 sequence is CASSLDSGGSPLHF. CDR3 DNA sequence: TGCGCCAGCAGCCTGGACAGCGGTGGATCACCCCTCCACTTT.

A word on this clonotype: A junction boundary mismatches the germline segment, possibly from a read error. This sequence joins TRBV7-2 and TRBJ1-1, with D unresolved. CDR1 is SGHTA, CDR2 FQGNSA, per germline. The CDR3 runs 15 residues. CDR3 bases: TGTGCCAGTAGCTTTACTTTCATGGAGAACACTGAAGCTTTCTTT. Its translation is CASSFTFMENTEAFF.